The sequence of this T cell receptor beta chain was determined in a study of glioma-infiltrating T cells. The iRepertoire nested amplicon-rescue multiplex PCR amplified TCR alpha and beta CDR3s from RNA. TCRdb called the multiplex PCR reads again in MiXCR, with one record for every CDR3 protein. The sample has about 200,000 distinct CDR3 sequences; over 25% are singletons. The table lists this clonotype with a few counts. The CDR3 is 19 residues long. V was pared by 4 bases and J by 6 bases, with 30 bases between. Germline V gives CDR1 MNHEY, CDR2 SMNVEV (reference sequence). V usage is TRBV27 and J usage is TRBJ1-1; D perhaps matches TRBD1 (5 bases). The receptor was derived from a human donor with low-grade glioma or glioblastoma, undergoing nonglioma brain surgery, or in good health (not recorded which). Sample: glioma tissue, nonneoplastic brain tissue, or PBMCs (not recorded which). The CDR3 is CASSSLVAGGAGIVAEAFF. Written as DNA, the CDR3 is TGTGCCAGCAGTTCCCTCGTAGCGGGAGGGGCAGGCATCGTCGCTGAAGCTTTCTTT.